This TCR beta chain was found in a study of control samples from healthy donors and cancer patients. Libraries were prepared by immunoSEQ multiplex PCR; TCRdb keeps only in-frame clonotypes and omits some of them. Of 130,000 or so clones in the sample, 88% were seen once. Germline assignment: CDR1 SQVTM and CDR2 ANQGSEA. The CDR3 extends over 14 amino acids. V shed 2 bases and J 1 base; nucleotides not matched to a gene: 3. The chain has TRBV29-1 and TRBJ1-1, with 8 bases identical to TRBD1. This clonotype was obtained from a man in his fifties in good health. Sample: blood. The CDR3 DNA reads TGCAGCGTTGAACGGACAGGGCGGAACACTGAAGCTTTCTTT. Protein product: CSVERTGRNTEAFF. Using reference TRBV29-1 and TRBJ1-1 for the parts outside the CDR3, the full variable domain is SAVISQKPSRDICQRGTSLTIQCQVDSQVTMMFWYRQQPGQSLTLIATANQGSEATYESGFVIDKFPISRPNLTFSTLTVSNMSPEDSSIYLCSVERTGRNTEAFFGQGTRLTVV.